This is a list of T cell receptor beta chains from one sample in a study of T cell repertoires in cytomegalovirus infection. A single record per CDR3 protein comes from TCRdb applying MiXCR to the reads. The data contain a few hundred thousand distinct CDR3 sequences, roughly 9.1% of them singletons. Sequencing was performed on PBMCs. The receptors derive from a human donor in good health (CMV status not recorded). Some clones in this sample may be carry-over from other donors' samples. CDR3s leave out the opening cysteine and the closing phenylalanine or tryptophan. Clone size is given for some rows only: seen once, a few or many times, or a class if the clone is expanded.

cdr3_aa: ASSLVPVTAVGPQH
v_call: TRBV7-2
clone_size: few

cdr3_aa: ASSLGQGPNTGELF
v_call: TRBV6-1
clone_size: many

cdr3_aa: ASSTPPGEQY
v_call: TRBV28
clone_size: many

cdr3_aa: ASSVQAGMNTGELF
v_call: TRBV2
clone_size: .

cdr3_aa: ASSFHGTGVSPLH
v_call: TRBV12-3/TRBV12-4
clone_size: many

cdr3_aa: ASSLYPDASYEQY
v_call: TRBV7-6
clone_size: many

cdr3_aa: ASSARLNNEQF
v_call: TRBV7-6
clone_size: many

cdr3_aa: ASITSPSSYNEQF
v_call: TRBV7-2
clone_size: many

cdr3_aa: ASSARVGILNSPLH
v_call: TRBV28
clone_size: few

cdr3_aa: ASSPTSDWDTQY
v_call: TRBV7-2
clone_size: many

cdr3_aa: ASSLRDLSSYEQY
v_call: TRBV7-2
clone_size: .

cdr3_aa: ATTPPGTTHEQY
v_call: TRBV24-1
clone_size: few

cdr3_aa: ASSQEGTGGYNQPQH
v_call: TRBV4-1
clone_size: .

cdr3_aa: SANPGGSSYEQY
v_call: TRBV20-1
clone_size: .

cdr3_aa: ASRPGLAGSEQY
v_call: TRBV7-2
clone_size: many

cdr3_aa: AISALGRSNTEAF
v_call: TRBV10-3
clone_size: many

cdr3_aa: ASNGSPKDTQY
v_call: TRBV6-2/TRBV6-3
clone_size: many

cdr3_aa: SASDRGRPSNQPQH
v_call: TRBV20-1
clone_size: many

cdr3_aa: ASSSSRRNTGELF
v_call: TRBV7-2
clone_size: many

cdr3_aa: ASSPRAQGLRNTEAF
v_call: TRBV2
clone_size: many

cdr3_aa: ASSLALAGVREQY
v_call: TRBV5-5
clone_size: many

cdr3_aa: ASSLTIDTQY
v_call: TRBV7-2
clone_size: many

cdr3_aa: ATSRRGGDEKLF
v_call: TRBV15
clone_size: few

cdr3_aa: ASSSDLAGANVLT
v_call: TRBV7-3
clone_size: many

cdr3_aa: ASGWGSTTNEKLF
v_call: TRBV12-5
clone_size: few

cdr3_aa: ASSFPGTRLKAF
v_call: TRBV12-3/TRBV12-4
clone_size: many

cdr3_aa: ASSLAGFEANEKLF
v_call: TRBV7-2
clone_size: many

cdr3_aa: ASSQDPQGSGTEAF
v_call: TRBV4-3
clone_size: many

cdr3_aa: ASSAPGLAARNEQF
v_call: TRBV11-3
clone_size: many

cdr3_aa: ASSNLEYNEQF
v_call: TRBV6-2/TRBV6-3
clone_size: .

cdr3_aa: AWSEGLMNTEAF
v_call: TRBV30
clone_size: many

cdr3_aa: ASREGLYEQY
v_call: TRBV6-2/TRBV6-3
clone_size: .

cdr3_aa: ASSGWATAPDTQY
v_call: TRBV28
clone_size: many

cdr3_aa: ASNKPGLNLYEQY
v_call: TRBV6-1
clone_size: many

cdr3_aa: ASSSPTDTQY
v_call: TRBV6-8
clone_size: few

cdr3_aa: ASSLGTLAGAYNEQF
v_call: TRBV7-2
clone_size: many

cdr3_aa: ASSLQRGYNEQF
v_call: TRBV7-2
clone_size: many

cdr3_aa: AWSGRHRESNQPQH
v_call: TRBV30
clone_size: .

cdr3_aa: SAREGHLNTEAF
v_call: TRBV20-1
clone_size: many

cdr3_aa: ASIGTSRSTDTQY
v_call: TRBV19
clone_size: many

cdr3_aa: ASSVTGGPTGELF
v_call: TRBV9
clone_size: many

cdr3_aa: ASSVGGGGQPQH
v_call: TRBV9
clone_size: .

cdr3_aa: ASSLDGAPTDTQY
v_call: TRBV7-2
clone_size: many

cdr3_aa: ASSLGLAEETQY
v_call: TRBV7-2
clone_size: many

cdr3_aa: ASSSLPTPDRGDGYT
v_call: TRBV7-2
clone_size: many

cdr3_aa: ASAVTGTGGSTDTQY
v_call: TRBV7-2
clone_size: many

cdr3_aa: ASSPVDRGNYGYT
v_call: TRBV12-3/TRBV12-4
clone_size: many